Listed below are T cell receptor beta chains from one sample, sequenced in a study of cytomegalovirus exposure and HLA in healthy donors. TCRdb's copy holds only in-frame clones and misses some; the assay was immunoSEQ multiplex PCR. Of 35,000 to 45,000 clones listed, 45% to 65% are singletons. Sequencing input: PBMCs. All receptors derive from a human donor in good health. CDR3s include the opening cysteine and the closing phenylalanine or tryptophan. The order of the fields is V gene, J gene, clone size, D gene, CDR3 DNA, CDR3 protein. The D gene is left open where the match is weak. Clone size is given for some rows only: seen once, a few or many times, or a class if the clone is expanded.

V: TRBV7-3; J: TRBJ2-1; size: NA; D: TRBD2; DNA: TGTGCCAGCAGTGGGGCGGGGGTACGACAGTTCTTC; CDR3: CASSGAGVRQFF
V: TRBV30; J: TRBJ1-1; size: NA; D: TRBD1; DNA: TGTGCCTGGACCTTCCGGGACAGGGATGCTGAAGCTTTCTTT; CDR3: CAWTFRDRDAEAFF
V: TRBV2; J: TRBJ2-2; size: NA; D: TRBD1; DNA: TGTGCCAGCAGTGTGGGACAGGGGAACACCGGGGAGCTGTTTTTT; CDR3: CASSVGQGNTGELFF
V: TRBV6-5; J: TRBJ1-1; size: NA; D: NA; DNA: TGTGCCAGCAGTCCCAAAGGGCGGGCTGAAGCTTTCTTT; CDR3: CASSPKGRAEAFF
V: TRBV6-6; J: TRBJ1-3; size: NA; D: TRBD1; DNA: TGTGCCAGCAGAAGACAGGGGGCTGGAAACACCATATATTTT; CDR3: CASRRQGAGNTIYF
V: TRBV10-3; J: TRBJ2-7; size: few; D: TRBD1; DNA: TGTGCCATCAGCCGGGACAGCCTCGTATCTGAGCAGTACTTC; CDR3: CAISRDSLVSEQYF
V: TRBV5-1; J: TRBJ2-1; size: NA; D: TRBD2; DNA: TGCGCCAGCAGCTGGGGGACTAGCGGGGGCTACAATGAGCAGTTCTTC; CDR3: CASSWGTSGGYNEQFF
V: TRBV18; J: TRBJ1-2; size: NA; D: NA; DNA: TGTGCCAGCTCACCGGAGGACCAGGGGTATGGCTACACCTTC; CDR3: CASSPEDQGYGYTF
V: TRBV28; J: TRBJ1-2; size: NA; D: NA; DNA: TGTGCCAGCAGTTCCTCCGGGACTGCACATTTC; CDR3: CASSSSGTAHF
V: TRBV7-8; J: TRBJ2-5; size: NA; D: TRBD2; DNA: TGTGCCAGCAGCTTACTCGGTTTAGCGGGGGGAAAGCTCCAAGAGACCCAGTACTTC; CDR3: CASSLLGLAGGKLQETQYF
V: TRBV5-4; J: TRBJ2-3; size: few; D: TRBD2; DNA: TGTGCCAGCAGCCAAGATCTAGCGGGGGGGACGGATACGCAGTATTTT; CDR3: CASSQDLAGGTDTQYF
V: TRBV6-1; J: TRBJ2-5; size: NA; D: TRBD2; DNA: TGTGCCGGACTAGCGGGGAGGGGGGAGACCCAGTACTTC; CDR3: CAGLAGRGETQYF
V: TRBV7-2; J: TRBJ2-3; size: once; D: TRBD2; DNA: TGTGCCAGCAGAGATCCGGGACTAGGAAGCACAGATACGCAGTATTTT; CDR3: CASRDPGLGSTDTQYF
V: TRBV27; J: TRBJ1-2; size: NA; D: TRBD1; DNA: TGTGCCAGCAGTCGCACAGGGGGCAGGAACTATGGCTACACCTTC; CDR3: CASSRTGGRNYGYTF
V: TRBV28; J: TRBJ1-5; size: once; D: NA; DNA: TGTGCCAGCAAGGACAGCGCGCTGGTCAATAGCAATCAGCCCCAGCATTTT; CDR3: CASKDSALVNSNQPQHF
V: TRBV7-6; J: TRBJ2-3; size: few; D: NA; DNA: TGTGCCAGCAGCCCCTTCGACGGGGGAGGCTCAGATACGCAGTATTTT; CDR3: CASSPFDGGGSDTQYF
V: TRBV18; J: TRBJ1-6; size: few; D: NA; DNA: TGTGCCAGCTCACCACAAACGACAGCAGGCAATTCACCCCTCCACTTT; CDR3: CASSPQTTAGNSPLHF
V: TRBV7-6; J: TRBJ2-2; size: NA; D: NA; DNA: TGTGCCAGCAGCCCGGACACCGGGGAGCTGTTTTTT; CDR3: CASSPDTGELFF
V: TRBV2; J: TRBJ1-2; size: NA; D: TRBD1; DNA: TGTGCCAGCAGTGTGGGACAGCGCTCTAACTATGGCTACACCTTC; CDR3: CASSVGQRSNYGYTF
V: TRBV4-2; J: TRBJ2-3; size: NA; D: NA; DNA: TGTGCCAGCAGCCAAGAGGGGCGGGATTTCGCCACAGATACGCAGTATTTT; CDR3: CASSQEGRDFATDTQYF
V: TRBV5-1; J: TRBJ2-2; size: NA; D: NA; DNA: TGCGCCAGCAGCCAAAACTCAGGGGCGGACACCGGGGAGCTGTTTTTT; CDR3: CASSQNSGADTGELFF
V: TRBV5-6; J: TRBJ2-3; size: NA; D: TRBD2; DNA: TGTGCCAGCAGCTTGGGACTAGCCCCAGATACGCAGTATTTT; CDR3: CASSLGLAPDTQYF
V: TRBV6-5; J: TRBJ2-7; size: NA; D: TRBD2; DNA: TGTGCCAGCAGTTACTCTGGCGGGAGGGTGTGGGAGCAGTACTTC; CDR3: CASSYSGGRVWEQYF
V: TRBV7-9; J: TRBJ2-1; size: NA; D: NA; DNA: TGTGCCAGCAGCTTAACGGTGGGGGCCGGCGAGCAGTTCTTC; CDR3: CASSLTVGAGEQFF
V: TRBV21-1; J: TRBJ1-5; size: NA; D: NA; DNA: TGTGCCAGCAGCCCCCCCATCAATCAGCCCCAGCATTTT; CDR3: CASSPPINQPQHF
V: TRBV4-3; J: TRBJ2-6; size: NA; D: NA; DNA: TGCGCCAGCAGCCCCGGGGGTTACTCTGGGGCCAACGTCCTGACTTTC; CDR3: CASSPGGYSGANVLTF
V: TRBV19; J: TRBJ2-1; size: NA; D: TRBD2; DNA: TGTGCCAGTAGTCTACTAGCGGGTCTCTACAATGAGCAGTTCTTC; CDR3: CASSLLAGLYNEQFF
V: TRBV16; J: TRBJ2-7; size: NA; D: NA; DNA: TGTGCCAGCAGCCAAGGGCCCTACGAGCAGTACTTC; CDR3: CASSQGPYEQYF
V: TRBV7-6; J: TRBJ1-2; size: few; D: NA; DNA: TGTGCCAGCAGTTCACCCGAACGGTACTATGGCTACACCTTC; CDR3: CASSSPERYYGYTF
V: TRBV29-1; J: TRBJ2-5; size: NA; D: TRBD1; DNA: TGCAGCGTTGAGGCCAGGGGGCAGGAGACCCAGTACTTC; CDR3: CSVEARGQETQYF